Below are 12 T cell receptor beta chains sequenced from a single sample in a study of cytomegalovirus exposure and HLA in healthy donors. PCR amplification relied on 60 Vbeta primers (plus 13 Jbeta primers). TCRdb's table, derived via immunoSEQ multiplex PCR, lists solely in-frame clones and lacks some. The sample consists of fewer than 350,000 clones, around nine tenths of them appearing once. The specimen sequenced was PBMCs. These receptor sequences come from a woman under 30 in good health and CMV-seronegative.

The chain carries TRBV6-5 and TRBJ1-2; 8 bases map to TRBD1. V was clipped by 6 bases and J by 0 bases; unmatched bases: 3. Germline values: CDR1 MNHEY, CDR2 SVGAGI. The CDR3 has 14 residues. The CDR3 protein is CASSRTGTNYGYTF. CDR3 sequence (DNA): TGTGCCAGCAGCCGGACAGGGACTAACTATGGCTACACCTTC.

J is TRBJ1-5 and V is TRBV7-8; D remains unclear. Trimming shortened V by 2 bases and J by 6 bases, and 5 bases separated the two germline ends. Germline V gene lookup returns CDR1 SGHVS and CDR2 FQNEAQ. This CDR3 comprises 12 residues. The CDR3 is CASSLTVQPQHF. CDR3 nucleotides: TGTGCCAGCAGCTTAACAGTTCAGCCCCAGCATTTT.

The chain uses TRBV27 and TRBJ2-6; 7 bases fit TRBD1. The CDR3 length is 16 residues. Germline CDR1 MNHEY, CDR2 SMNVEV (reference sequence). After removal of 6 bases from V and 4 bases from J, the junction contained 9 bases not matched to a gene. In nucleotides, the CDR3 is TGTGCCAGCAGCTCCCACAGGGGCTCCGGGGCCAACGTCCTGACTTTC. Amino acids: CASSSHRGSGANVLTF.

The table lists this clone with a few counts. CDR3 sequence reads: CASSPMTGASANYGYTF. CDR3 bases: TGTGCCAGCAGCCCGATGACAGGGGCTTCAGCTAACTATGGCTACACCTTC. This chain links TRBV5-4 with TRBJ1-2, with 8 bases matching TRBD1. CDR3 size: 17 residues. V gave up 4 bases and J gave up 0 bases; unmatched junction bases: 11. CDR1 is SGHNT and CDR2 is YYREEE in the germline V gene (reference sequence). Based on the CDR3 plus reference TRBV5-4 and TRBJ1-2, the full variable domain is ETGVTQSPTHLIKTRGQQVTLRCSSQSGHNTVSWYQQALGQGPQFIFQYYREEENGRGNFPPRFSGLQFPNYSSELNVNALELDDSALYLCASSPMTGASANYGYTFGSGTRLTVV.

This clone was picked up a small number of times. The rearrangement links TRBV1 to TRBJ2-7; whether TRBD2, the table's D call, matches the DNA was not checked. TRBV1 is labeled a pseudogene. The CDR3 has 16 residues. In DNA form, the CDR3 reads TGCACCAGCACCCTCCCGGAGGGCGGGAGCCCCTACGAGCAGTACTTC. Translating it yields CTSTLPEGGSPYEQYF.

This clone was seen a single time. The rearrangement joins TRBV7-9 to TRBJ2-5, with 8 bases that match TRBD2. The CDR3 is made up of 13 amino acids. The germline gives CDR1 SEHNR, CDR2 FQNEAQ (reference sequence). V was pared by 5 bases and J by 5 bases, with 4 bases of the junction left unmatched. CDR3 region: CASSVAGGETQYF. The CDR3 DNA reads as TGTGCCAGCAGCGTCGCGGGGGGTGAGACCCAGTACTTC.

This chain joins TRBV5-6 and TRBJ1-1; a weak D match, TRBD1 (5 bases). V dropped 0 bases and J dropped 1 base, with 13 bases sitting between them. CDR3 length: 16 residues. Germline CDR1 is SGHDT and CDR2 is YYEEEE. CDR3 DNA: TGTGCCAGCAGCTTGGACGGGAGGGGCCGGAACACTGAAGCTTTCTTT. It encodes CASSLDGRGRNTEAFF.

This clone appeared a single time. The chain combines TRBV7-6 with TRBJ1-4; a weak D match, TRBD1 (6 bases). This CDR3 spans 15 amino acids. V lost 7 bases and J 3 bases, leaving 15 bases between the germline ends. Germline V lookup: CDR1 SGHVS, CDR2 FNYEAQ. CDR3 in amino acids: CASTVGGAANEKLFF. The CDR3 DNA is TGTGCCAGCACCGTAGGGGGGGCAGCTAATGAAAAACTGTTTTTT.

This clone was picked up a small number of times. The chain couples TRBV2 to TRBJ1-2; D is unresolved. The CDR3 is made up of 15 amino acids. From germline, CDR1 is SNHLY and CDR2 FYNNEI. V gave up 6 bases and J gave up 7 bases, with 21 bases separating them. CDR3 loop: CASRGKGSAGSGYTF. DNA of the CDR3: TGTGCCAGCAGGGGTAAAGGATCTGCGGGTAGTGGCTACACCTTC.

The V gene is TRBV5-1, the J gene TRBJ2-1, with 7 positions matching TRBD1. The CDR3 covers 14 residues. CDR1 is SGHRS and CDR2 is YFSETQ in the germline V gene. J was trimmed by 7 bases and V by 0 bases; bases with no gene match: 4. The CDR3, as DNA: TGCGCCAGCAGCTTGGTGGGGACAGCTAATGAGCAGTTCTTC. Encoded protein: CASSLVGTANEQFF.

The chain uses TRBV6-5 and TRBJ2-7; 11 bases map to TRBD1. The CDR3 loop spans 15 amino acids. The germline CDR1 and CDR2 sequences are MNHEY and SVGAGI. Trimming took 0 bases from V and 6 from J; bases not matched to a gene: 4. Here the CDR3 DNA reads TGTGCCAGCAGTTACTCCCCGGGACAGGGGGGCGAGCAGTACTTC. This codes for CASSYSPGQGGEQYF.

This rearrangement joins TRBV10-1 to TRBJ2-5; the D gene is possibly TRBD2 (6 bases). V lost 2 bases and J 4 bases, leaving 11 bases between the germline ends. The length of the CDR3 is 14 residues. Germline V gives CDR1 WNHNN, CDR2 SYGVQD (reference sequence). The CDR3 sequence: CASSEDQGGETQYF. CDR3 sequence (DNA): TGCGCCAGCAGTGAGGACCAGGGAGGAGAGACCCAGTACTTC.